This T cell receptor beta chain derives from a study of identical twins. Overall study results and limits: Beta out-of-frame sequences showed weaker excess sharing between twins. Monozygotic twin pairs showed more out-of-frame TCR alpha sharing than models estimated.

MiXCR, applied by TCRdb to the 5' RACE reads, yields one record per CDR3 protein. Of 700,000 to 950,000 distinct CDR3 sequences listed, 12% are singletons. With respect to this clonotype: Antigen unknown.

Trimming took off 0 bases at V and 3 bases at J, with 15 bases between the two ends. Germline CDR1 MGHRA, CDR2 YSYEKL. This CDR3 contains 17 residues. The sample also formed part of further work on yellow fever vaccine responses in identical twins. That work adds: Twins' T cell vaccine responses reportedly looked partly convergent, partly personalized.

Sequenced input: PBMCs. The gene calls are TRBV4-1 and TRBJ2-1, with no clear D. This receptor was identified in a woman younger than 30 in good health. The CDR3 DNA reads as TGCGCCAGCAGCCAAGACGGAGTAGGTAGCTTCTACAATGAGCAGTTCTTC. It codes for CASSQDGVGSFYNEQFF.